This T cell receptor (beta chain) came from a study of PD-L1 blockade in urothelial cancer. The overall study: Intravenous atezolizumab, 1,200 mg every 3 weeks, was begun by patients at some point between 2013 and 2014.

Study observations and caveats: Better progression-free and overall survival followed lower pretreatment blood clonality.

Generated by immunoSEQ multiplex PCR, the TCRdb table keeps only in-frame clones and is missing some. The table lists approximately 91,000 clones, around 78% of them singletons. On this clone itself: Its antigen remains unknown.

This CDR3 has 13 residues. Germline CDR1 SGHTA, CDR2 FQGTGA. Trimming took off 2 bases at V and 4 bases at J, with 8 bases between the two ends. Time point of the sample: peripheral blood 6 weeks after treatment start. Each patient presented with locally advanced or metastatic urothelial carcinoma. The chain combines TRBV7-3 with TRBJ1-1, with D possibly being TRBD1 (5 bases). The TCR originated in a man between 65 and 85 years old with urothelial cancer. The source material was PBMCs, sampled around atezolizumab (anti-PD-L1) treatment. The DNA of the CDR3 is TGTGCCAGCAGCTTAGGGGGGGGCACTGAAGCTTTCTTT. Its protein product is CASSLGGGTEAFF.